This T cell receptor beta chain was profiled in a study of cytomegalovirus exposure and HLA in healthy donors. Germline V gene data show CDR1 as SGDLS and CDR2 as YYNGEE. The ends were cut back, 0 bases at V and 8 bases at J, with 9 bases in the middle. There are 14 residues in the CDR3. A multiplex PCR was run with 60 Vbeta primers and 13 Jbeta primers. The data were produced by immunoSEQ multiplex PCR, yet TCRdb's version contains in-frame clones alone and is incomplete. The sample contains around 200,000 clones, about 80% of which appear only once. A word on this clone: This same CDR3 is encoded by further DNA sequences in the sample.

Material for sequencing was PBMCs. The V call is TRBV9, the J call TRBJ1-6; perhaps TRBD1 as D (5 bases). This TCR derives from a woman aged 50 to 60 in good health and CMV-seropositive. CDR3 region: CASSVDGRDSPLHF. In nucleotides, the CDR3 is TGTGCCAGCAGCGTAGATGGCAGGGATTCACCCCTCCACTTT. The full variable domain, its missing parts supplied by reference TRBV9 and TRBJ1-6, is DSGVTQTPKHLITATGQRVTLRCSPRSGDLSVYWYQQSLDQGLQFLIQYYNGEERAKGNILERFSAQQFPDLHSELNLSSLELGDSALYFCASSVDGRDSPLHFGNGTRLTVT.